A single sample is the source of the 16 T cell receptor beta chains below, sequenced in a study of T-cell reconstitution after alpha-beta-depleted transplantation in children. Preparation of the TCRbeta library was carried out with unique molecular identifiers. TCRdb used MiXCR to reprocess the PCR reads, holding one entry per CDR3 protein. The sample carries some 280,000 distinct CDR3 sequences, 9.9% recorded once. The sample in question was PBMCs from the stem cell graft donor, obtained from the stem cell graft. The receptors here all came from a human donor who donated a stem cell graft to a child with SCID.

This clonotype showed up many times. The CDR3 sequence: CASSRTGVVNGYTF. CDR3 in DNA: TGTGCCAGCAGCCGGACAGGGGTTGTCAATGGCTACACCTTC. The J gene is TRBJ1-2, the V gene TRBV3-1, with TRBD1 matching over 9 bases. The length of the CDR3 is 14 residues. The J segment lost 6 bases and the V segment lost 4 bases, leaving 6 bases of the junction unmatched. The germline V gene has CDR1 LGHDT and CDR2 YNNKEL (reference sequence).

This clonotype was found many times. The rearrangement joins TRBV20-1 to TRBJ2-3, with D maybe TRBD2 (5 bases). Germline CDR1 and CDR2: DFQATT and SNEGSKA (reference sequence). The CDR3 contains 12 residues. The germline V and J ends were trimmed by 3 bases and 1 base, with 5 bases remaining between them. CDR3 protein: CSASGGTDTQYF. The CDR3 DNA reads TGCAGTGCTAGCGGGGGCACAGATACGCAGTATTTT.

In this sample, this clonotype turned up a few times. The chain employs TRBV12-3 or TRBV12-4 and TRBJ2-7; D gene uncertain. Trimming removed 4 bases from V and 2 bases from J, with 12 bases in between. CDR3 length: 14 amino acids. The CDR3, as DNA: TGTGCCAGCAGTTCCCCGATAGGCGCCTACGAGCAGTACTTC. Translation gives CASSSPIGAYEQYF.

This chain connects TRBV13 to TRBJ2-4, with a tentative D call TRBD2 (6 bases). The CDR3 has 17 residues. Germline lookup yields CDR1 PRHDT and CDR2 FYEKMQ (reference sequence). Trimming removed 6 bases from V and 2 bases from J, with 20 bases in between. The CDR3 nucleotides read TGTGCCAGCAGTTGGGGTTCGGGACTCCAGACCAAAAACATTCAGTACTTC. Translated, it gives CASSWGSGLQTKNIQYF.

This sequence joins TRBV7-9 and TRBJ1-4; TRBD1 might be the D (6 bases). CDR1 SEHNR and CDR2 FQNEAQ come from the germline V gene (reference sequence). The ends were cut back, 7 bases at V and 3 bases at J, with 21 bases in the middle. This CDR3 is built from 17 residues. CDR3 DNA sequence: TGTGCCAGCACCTCAGGACAGCTACCTTCTCCTAATGAAAAACTGTTTTTT. Amino acids: CASTSGQLPSPNEKLFF.

This clonotype came up a few times. This chain connects TRBV12-5 to TRBJ2-5; D not certain. From germline, CDR1 is LGHNT and CDR2 FRNRAP. Trimming shortened V by 3 bases and J by 5 bases, and 10 bases separated the two germline ends. The CDR3 runs to 13 residues. In DNA form, the CDR3 reads TGTGCTAGTGGTTTAAGGGCCATTGAGACCCAGTACTTC. This translates into CASGLRAIETQYF.

V and J are TRBV10-1 and TRBJ2-3, with TRBD2 matching 7 bases. Germline values: CDR1 WNHNN, CDR2 SYGVQD (reference sequence). This CDR3 contains 16 residues. V shed 4 bases and J 1 base; nucleotides not matched to a gene: 8. The CDR3 nucleotides read TGCGCCAGCAGTGGGGGGAAGCGGGAACGCACAGATACGCAGTATTTT. Translating it yields CASSGGKRERTDTQYF.

This clonotype appeared a few times. The rearrangement links TRBV27 to TRBJ2-7; 11 nucleotides line up with TRBD1. Trimming took 4 bases from V and 4 from J; bases not matched to a gene: 6. CDR1 MNHEY and CDR2 SMNVEV come from the germline V gene (reference sequence). The CDR3 is 15 residues long. The CDR3: CASSSGQGVAYEQYF. DNA for the CDR3: TGTGCCAGCAGTTCGGGACAGGGGGTAGCGTACGAGCAGTACTTC.

The chain carries TRBV2 and TRBJ2-1; D not resolved. The CDR3 loop spans 13 amino acids. V lost 0 bases and J lost 10, with 10 bases in between. In germline, CDR1 is SNHLY, CDR2 FYNNEI. CDR3 sequence (DNA): TGTGCCAGCAGTGAAGCGCTTCGTAGGGAGCAGTTCTTC. It specifies CASSEALRREQFF. Combining the CDR3 with reference TRBV2 and TRBJ2-1 gives the whole variable domain EPEVTQTPSHQVTQMGQEVILRCVPISNHLYFYWYRQILGQKVEFLVSFYNNEISEKSEIFDDQFSVERPDGSNFTLKIRSTKLEDSAMYFCASSEALRREQFFGPGTRLTVL.

The sample holds many counts of this clonotype. V usage is TRBV3-1 and J usage is TRBJ2-6; no firm D call. The CDR3 runs to 15 residues. V was clipped by 4 bases and J by 0 bases, with 7 bases between them. CDR1 LGHDT and CDR2 YNNKEL come from the germline V gene (reference sequence). CDR3: CASSPSASGANVLTF. The CDR3 DNA reads TGTGCCAGCAGCCCCAGCGCCTCTGGGGCCAACGTCCTGACTTTC.

This clonotype was counted at least ten times. This chain joins TRBV5-6 and TRBJ2-6; either TRBD1 or TRBD2 may fit D (6 bases each). Germline V gives CDR1 SGHDT, CDR2 YYEEEE. With 4 bases removed from V and 4 bases from J, the gap between germline ends came to 15 bases. The CDR3 extends over 16 amino acids. CDR3: CASSPRGGAGANVLTF. The CDR3 DNA reads as TGTGCCAGCAGCCCCAGGGGCGGGGCCGGGGCCAACGTCCTGACTTTC.

The V gene is TRBV9, the J gene TRBJ2-1, with 7 bases aligning to TRBD2. The CDR3 is 14 amino acids. The germline V gene encodes CDR1 SGDLS and CDR2 YYNGEE. V lost 3 bases and J lost 6; bases outside the gene matches: 6. The CDR3 spells CASSGGLVSNEQFF. CDR3 nucleotides: TGTGCCAGCAGCGGAGGACTAGTTTCCAATGAGCAGTTCTTC.

This clonotype was detected many times. V and J are TRBV7-9 and TRBJ1-1, with TRBD1 matching over 9 bases. The CDR3 extends over 14 amino acids. Germline CDR1 reads SEHNR; CDR2 reads FQNEAQ (reference sequence). With 5 bases clipped from V and 9 bases from J, the junction kept 10 bases outside the gene matches. The CDR3 reads CASSRTGGESQAFF. CDR3 DNA: TGTGCCAGCAGCCGAACAGGGGGCGAAAGTCAAGCTTTCTTT.

This clonotype appeared many times. V is TRBV13 and J is TRBJ1-1; D possibly corresponds to TRBD1 (5 bases). V was trimmed by 6 bases and J by 6 bases, leaving 14 bases between them. The CDR3 loop spans 13 amino acids. Germline V gives CDR1 PRHDT, CDR2 FYEKMQ (reference sequence). This CDR3 is CASRYGASAEAFF. The CDR3 DNA sequence: TGTGCCAGCAGATACGGGGCATCGGCTGAAGCTTTCTTT.

The chain has TRBV20-1 and TRBJ2-7; tentatively, D is TRBD2 (5 bases). The CDR3 is made up of 14 amino acids. CDR1 and CDR2 from the germline V gene are DFQATT and SNEGSKA (reference sequence). Between the trimmed V and J ends, which lost 0 bases and 6 bases, there was a span of 15 bases. The CDR3 loop reads CSARDTRRTSEQYF. For the CDR3, the DNA is TGCAGTGCTAGAGATACCAGGAGGACCAGCGAGCAGTACTTC.

This clonotype is categorized as medium-sized. The chain joins TRBV11-2 to TRBJ2-5; D might be TRBD1 (6 bases). Germline-derived CDR1 and CDR2 are SGHAT and FQNNGV. This CDR3 region has 15 residues. The germline V and J ends were trimmed by 3 bases and 1 base, with 12 bases remaining between them. Here the CDR3 DNA reads TGTGCCAGCAGCTTCTGGTCAGGGGCCCAAGAGACCCAGTACTTC. Translated: CASSFWSGAQETQYF.